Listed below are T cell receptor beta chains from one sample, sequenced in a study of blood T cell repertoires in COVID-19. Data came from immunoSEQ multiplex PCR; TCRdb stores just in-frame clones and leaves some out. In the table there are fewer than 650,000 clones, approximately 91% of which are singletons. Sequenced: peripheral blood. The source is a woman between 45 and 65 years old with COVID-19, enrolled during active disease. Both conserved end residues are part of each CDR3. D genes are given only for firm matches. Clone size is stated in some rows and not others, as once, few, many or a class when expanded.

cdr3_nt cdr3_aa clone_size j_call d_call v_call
TGCGCCAGCAGCTTTGAGGGCCCTACCGCCTCTGGAAACACCATATATTTT CASSFEGPTASGNTIYF NA TRBJ1-3 NA TRBV5-1
TGTGCCTGGGGAGGCGGGGCGTATGGCTACACCTTC CAWGGGAYGYTF NA TRBJ1-2 NA TRBV30
TGTGCCAGCAGCTTAGCCCGAGCGGGGGCGACGAACGAGCAGTACTTC CASSLARAGATNEQYF NA TRBJ2-7 TRBD2 TRBV7-2
TGTGCTTCGACAGACCTAAATCAGCCCCAGCATTTT CASTDLNQPQHF NA TRBJ1-5 NA TRBV10-3
TGTGCCAGTAGTCCACAGGGGGCCAAGGACTATGGCTACACCTTC CASSPQGAKDYGYTF NA TRBJ1-2 TRBD1 TRBV19
TGTGCCAGCAACCGTAACGCGCTAACTAGCACAGATACGCAGTATTTT CASNRNALTSTDTQYF NA TRBJ2-3 NA TRBV5-5
TGTGCCACGTCCCCGCTTGGGACAGGGTTTGAGCAGCCCCAGCATTTT CATSPLGTGFEQPQHF NA TRBJ1-5 TRBD1 TRBV24-1
TGTGCCAGCGGCTCGAACACTGAAGCTTTCTTT CASGSNTEAFF few TRBJ1-1 NA TRBV6-6
TGTGCCAGCAGCTTGGGGGACAGCCTTTACGAGCAGTACTTC CASSLGDSLYEQYF NA TRBJ2-7 TRBD1 TRBV5-6
TGTGCCACCCGGGGGCTAGCGGGGGAAGAGACCCAGTACTTC CATRGLAGEETQYF once TRBJ2-5 TRBD2 TRBV27
TGTGCCAGCAGTTTCGGGGTCTCTGGCTACACCTTC CASSFGVSGYTF NA TRBJ1-2 NA TRBV28
TGTGCCAGCAGTTGGGGGACTAGCGGGGGCTCTACCTACGAGCAGTACTTC CASSWGTSGGSTYEQYF NA TRBJ2-7 TRBD2 TRBV11-2
TGTGCCAGCAGCTTAGGAGGGGGCGCTGGAAACACCATATATTTT CASSLGGGAGNTIYF NA TRBJ1-3 TRBD1 TRBV7-3
TGTGCCAGCAGCCAAGTGTGGCAGGGGTCCTACGAGCAGTACTTC CASSQVWQGSYEQYF NA TRBJ2-7 NA TRBV14
TGTGCCAGCAGTTACAGGCAGGGGGCAAGGTACGAGCAGTACTTC CASSYRQGARYEQYF once TRBJ2-7 TRBD1 TRBV6-5
TGTGCCAGCAGCCCGGGAGGGCTAAAACTGTTTTTT CASSPGGLKLFF few TRBJ1-4 NA TRBV5-6
TGTGCCACCAGTGATCGGACTAGCGGGGGGGCCAATGAGCAGTTCTTC CATSDRTSGGANEQFF NA TRBJ2-1 TRBD2 TRBV24-1
TGTGCCAGCAGCGGACAGGGACAGGGTTATGTCTACGAGCAGTACTTC CASSGQGQGYVYEQYF few TRBJ2-7 TRBD1 TRBV7-8
TGTGCCAGCAGTCCGTGGGGACTGTCGAGCTCTGGAAACACCATATATTTT CASSPWGLSSSGNTIYF NA TRBJ1-3 NA TRBV6-6
TGTGCCAGCAGCTTACAGGGTGGGGCTTTCTTT CASSLQGGAFF NA TRBJ1-1 NA TRBV11-2
TGTGCCAGCAGCTTGGGACAGTCCTACACCTTC CASSLGQSYTF NA TRBJ1-2 NA TRBV5-6
TGTGCCACCAACCGGGACGGGGGCACCGGGGAGCTGTTTTTT CATNRDGGTGELFF NA TRBJ2-2 NA TRBV24-1
TGCGCTACCGAGGCAGCCGAGCGTGGAAACACCATATATTTT CATEAAERGNTIYF NA TRBJ1-3 NA TRBV10-2
TGCAGCGTTGAGGGGGGGGACGGAGCTTTCTTT CSVEGGDGAFF NA TRBJ1-1 NA TRBV29-1
TGTGCCAGCAAGGGCAGGGGACCTTCATCCTACAATGAGCAGTTCTTC CASKGRGPSSYNEQFF NA TRBJ2-1 NA TRBV2
TGTGCCAGCAGCCAACGGACAGGGGGTCAGGATGGCTACACCTTC CASSQRTGGQDGYTF NA TRBJ1-2 TRBD1 TRBV14
TGTGCCAGCAGCGTAGGTAGTAGCACAGATACGCAGTATTTT CASSVGSSTDTQYF NA TRBJ2-3 NA TRBV9
TGTGCCTGGGCAAGGACACTCTCCTACGAGCAGTACTTC CAWARTLSYEQYF NA TRBJ2-7 NA TRBV30
TGTGCCACCCGTGAGCAGGGGGCAATAGGCAACACTGAAGCTTTCTTT CATREQGAIGNTEAFF NA TRBJ1-1 TRBD1 TRBV10-3
TGCAGCGTACCAGGACTAGCGGGGACAGATACGCAGTATTTT CSVPGLAGTDTQYF NA TRBJ2-3 TRBD2 TRBV29-1
TGTGCCAGCTCACCAGCCGGACTAGCGGGTGCGAACACCGGGGAGCTGTTTTTT CASSPAGLAGANTGELFF NA TRBJ2-2 TRBD2 TRBV18
TGCAGCGTTTTACAGGCGGCGGCTTTCTTT CSVLQAAAFF NA TRBJ1-1 NA TRBV29-1
TGTGCCAGCAGCGCCGAGAATAATTCACCCCTCCACTTT CASSAENNSPLHF NA TRBJ1-6 NA TRBV9
TGTGCCAGCAGTGAAAATGGGGCAGGGTATAACTATGGCTACACCTTC CASSENGAGYNYGYTF NA TRBJ1-2 NA TRBV6-1
TGCAGCGTTGGAGTGAATATGAACACTGAAGCTTTCTTT CSVGVNMNTEAFF NA TRBJ1-1 NA TRBV29-1
TGTGCCAGCAGCCCTCTGGGGAGCCAAACGCAGTATTTT CASSPLGSQTQYF NA TRBJ2-3 NA TRBV3-1/TRBV3-2
TGTGCCAGTAGAGACTTCAGCAATCAGCCCCAGCATTTT CASRDFSNQPQHF NA TRBJ1-5 NA TRBV19
TGTGCCAGCAGCCTAGGGCAGGGGGTGGGCTATGGCTACACCTTC CASSLGQGVGYGYTF few TRBJ1-2 TRBD1 TRBV7-8
TGTGCCAGTAGTCCGATGGACGGAACCGGGTCGAGCGGGACTGAAGCTTTCTTT CASSPMDGTGSSGTEAFF NA TRBJ1-1 NA TRBV19
TGTGCCAGCAGTGGCGACTCCACAGATACGCAGTATTTT CASSGDSTDTQYF NA TRBJ2-3 NA TRBV2
TGTGCCACCCGTAACCCAGGGGTCCCTTTTATGAACACTGAAGCTTTCTTT CATRNPGVPFMNTEAFF NA TRBJ1-1 NA TRBV24-1
TGTGCCAGCAGTTACTCGGCAGGGGACGAGCAGTACTTC CASSYSAGDEQYF NA TRBJ2-7 NA TRBV6-6
TGTGCCAGCTCACGATACCGACTACAGGGGGCTACTGAAGCTTTCTTT CASSRYRLQGATEAFF NA TRBJ1-1 TRBD1 TRBV18
TGTGCCAGCAGCCAGCGGACCCGGCCCACCAAAGCTTTCTTT CASSQRTRPTKAFF NA TRBJ1-1 NA TRBV7-2
TGTGCCAGCAGAGACCACTCCTATAATTCACCCCTCCACTTT CASRDHSYNSPLHF NA TRBJ1-6 NA TRBV6-4
TGCGCCAGCAGCCAACTAGGGCGAGGGATTGGGCTCTATGGCTACACCTTC CASSQLGRGIGLYGYTF NA TRBJ1-2 NA TRBV4-1
TGTGCCAGCAGCTTGAAAGAGCGGGGGGGCCGGGAGACCCAGTACTTC CASSLKERGGRETQYF once TRBJ2-5 TRBD2 TRBV5-5
TGTGCCAGCAGTCCCCGAACCTATGCGCAGTATTTT CASSPRTYAQYF NA TRBJ2-3 NA TRBV28
TGTGCCAGCAGCATTACCGGACAGGGCAGGTCCGAGACCCAGTACTTC CASSITGQGRSETQYF NA TRBJ2-5 TRBD1 TRBV7-6
TGTGCCATCGGAGTCGGGGAGCTGTTTTTT CAIGVGELFF few TRBJ2-2 NA TRBV10-3
TGTGCCAGCACCTCTGGACGGACAGGGCTTTACGAGCAGTACTTC CASTSGRTGLYEQYF NA TRBJ2-7 TRBD1 TRBV3-1/TRBV3-2
TGTGCCAGCAGCTCCATAGGGGGTGGTGGGTATGGCTACACCTTC CASSSIGGGGYGYTF NA TRBJ1-2 NA TRBV11-2
TGTGCCAGCACCTCCCCGCCGGGGGGAGATCGCACAGATACGCAGTATTTT CASTSPPGGDRTDTQYF NA TRBJ2-3 TRBD2 TRBV28
TGTGCCAGCAGAGAGGCAGGGTCAGATACGCAGTATTTT CASREAGSDTQYF NA TRBJ2-3 NA TRBV12-3/TRBV12-4
TGCGCCAGTGCGGACAGCCCCTACACCATATATTTT CASADSPYTIYF NA TRBJ1-3 NA TRBV23-1
TGTGCCAGCAGCCTGAGGGTCGCAAAGCTCTATGGCTACACCTTC CASSLRVAKLYGYTF NA TRBJ1-2 NA TRBV5-4
TGTGCCAGCAGCTTAACTCCGCAGGGGGCTGCGGAGACCCAGTACTTC CASSLTPQGAAETQYF NA TRBJ2-5 TRBD1 TRBV7-3